The 29 T cell receptor beta chains presented below share a single source sample, sequenced in a study of blood T cell repertoires in COVID-19. Using immunoSEQ multiplex PCR, the repertoire was profiled, and TCRdb retains in-frame clones only, with some absent. Among roughly 250,000 clones listed, roughly 86% were seen once. Sequenced material: peripheral blood. These receptor sequences come from a woman aged 45-65 years with acute or convalescent COVID-19.

This chain connects TRBV29-1 to TRBJ2-5; 10 nucleotides line up with TRBD2. The V segment lost 5 bases and the J segment 5 bases; nucleotides outside the gene matches: 8. This CDR3 is built from 14 residues. The germline gives CDR1 SQVTM, CDR2 ANQGSEA. CDR3 in amino acids: CSVCTSGMGETQYF. The DNA for the CDR3 is TGCAGCGTTTGTACTAGCGGGATGGGTGAGACCCAGTACTTC.

This chain connects TRBV2 to TRBJ1-1, with TRBD1 matching over 7 bases. With V trimmed by 7 bases and J by 5 bases, 10 bases remained unmatched. This CDR3 contains 14 residues. Germline V gene data show CDR1 as SNHLY and CDR2 as FYNNEI. The CDR3 spells CASIYRGTRTEAFF. Here the CDR3 DNA reads TGTGCCAGCATCTACAGGGGTACGAGGACTGAAGCTTTCTTT.

The chain is built from TRBV4-1 and TRBJ1-2; 7 bases align to TRBD1. V shed 3 bases and J 3 bases; nucleotides not matched to a gene: 7. CDR1 is MGHRA, CDR2 YSYEKL, per germline. The CDR3 is 15 residues long. The CDR3 DNA reads as TGCGCCAGCAGCCAGCTGGGACAGAATCACTATGGCTACACCTTC. It is translated as CASSQLGQNHYGYTF.

The chain joins TRBV30 to TRBJ2-5; possibly TRBD2 for D (5 bases). The CDR3 extends over 13 amino acids. The V and J ends lost 3 bases and 5 bases respectively, with 13 bases between them. The germline V gene encodes CDR1 GTSNPN and CDR2 SVGIG (reference sequence). CDR3 in DNA: TGTGCCTGGAGCCCGGGGATCGAGGAGACCCAGTACTTC. As protein: CAWSPGIEETQYF.

The chain carries TRBV7-2 and TRBJ1-2; D not resolved. From germline, CDR1 is SGHTA and CDR2 FQGNSA. CDR3 size: 15 residues. Trimming stripped 1 base from V and 3 bases from J, with 12 bases between. The CDR3 sequence: CASSLVVVRDYGYTF. For the CDR3, the DNA is TGTGCCAGCAGCTTAGTGGTGGTCCGGGACTATGGCTACACCTTC.

V and J are TRBV5-1 and TRBJ2-1, with D tentatively TRBD1 (6 bases). The CDR3 sequence is 15 residues long. The V end was cut by 0 bases, the J end by 5 bases, with 12 bases between. CDR1 is SGHRS, CDR2 YFSETQ, per germline. CDR3 sequence reads: CASSLAPAGDNEQFF. For the CDR3, the DNA is TGCGCCAGCAGCTTGGCACCGGCAGGGGACAATGAGCAGTTCTTC.

The chain carries TRBV6-5 and TRBJ2-1; possible D gene TRBD2, 5 bases. The CDR3 length is 12 residues. CDR1 MNHEY and CDR2 SVGAGI come from the germline V gene. V was trimmed by 6 bases and J by 13 bases, leaving 16 bases between them. As DNA, the CDR3 is TGTGCCAGCAGATCCGCCACTAGGAATCAGTTCTTC. This encodes CASRSATRNQFF.

This clone was found a few times. V is TRBV2 and J is TRBJ1-1; D perhaps matches TRBD1 (5 bases). The V gene lost 8 bases and the J gene lost 5 bases, with 18 bases spanning the gap. Germline V gene data show CDR1 as SNHLY and CDR2 as FYNNEI. The CDR3 has 14 amino acids. The CDR3 here is CASALGRAGTEAFF. In nucleotides, the CDR3 is TGTGCCAGCGCGTTGGGCAGGGCCGGGACTGAAGCTTTCTTT.

The genes are TRBV2 and TRBJ2-1; perhaps TRBD2 as D (5 bases). The germline V and J ends were trimmed by 6 bases and 3 bases, with 18 bases remaining between them. This CDR3 is built from 16 residues. Germline values: CDR1 SNHLY, CDR2 FYNNEI. CDR3 DNA sequence: TGTGCCAGCAGACCTGCCGAGGCCAGCGGCTACAATGAGCAGTTCTTC. Translating gives CASRPAEASGYNEQFF.

On this clone itself: The same CDR3 is also encoded by other DNA sequences in this sample. The chain uses TRBV20-1 and TRBJ2-7, with a weak D call TRBD2 (5 bases). This CDR3 has 12 amino acids. V was cut by 3 bases and J by 1 base, with 7 bases left in between. Germline CDR1 and CDR2: DFQATT and SNEGSKA (reference sequence). CDR3 nucleotides: TGCAGTGCTAGTACGGGATCCTACGAGCAGTACTTC. It encodes CSASTGSYEQYF.

The CDR3 DNA reads TGTGCCAGCAGTTTCTCTAGCGGCTACCCGGATACGCAGTATTTT. This translates into CASSFSSGYPDTQYF. The chain combines TRBV28 with TRBJ2-3; 7 bases are a match to TRBD2. The V gene's germline CDR1 is MDHEN and CDR2 SYDVKM. The V segment lost 3 bases and the J segment 6 bases; nucleotides outside the gene matches: 9. This CDR3 has 15 amino acids.

The chain carries TRBV27 and TRBJ2-7, with 7 bases fitting TRBD1. Losses at the gene ends were 5 bases for V and 3 bases for J; bases not matched to a gene: 7. Germline-derived CDR1 and CDR2 are MNHEY and SMNVEV (reference sequence). This CDR3 region has 14 residues. CDR3 coding DNA: TGTGCCAGCAGTACAGGGGTGGGGATCTACGAGCAGTACTTC. Protein: CASSTGVGIYEQYF.

The chain carries TRBV6-2 or TRBV6-3 and TRBJ1-6; TRBD1 is a possible D gene (5 bases). Germline V gene sequence: CDR1 MNHEY, CDR2 SVGEGT. Trimming pared 2 bases from V and 13 bases from J, leaving 15 bases between. The CDR3 has 14 residues. In nucleotides, the CDR3 is TGTGCCAGCAGTTACGTCGGGGGTCTCAGTCCCCTCCACTTT. It yields the protein CASSYVGGLSPLHF.

The chain recombines TRBV11-3 with TRBJ2-3, with D tentatively TRBD1 (7 bases). The CDR3 length is 15 residues. V gave up 2 bases and J gave up 1 base, with 10 bases separating them. Germline assignment: CDR1 SGHNT and CDR2 YENEEA. Here the CDR3 reads CASSLQGGRTDTQYF. The CDR3 coding sequence is TGTGCCAGCAGCTTACAGGGGGGACGCACAGATACGCAGTATTTT.

This sequence joins TRBV20-1 and TRBJ1-4; D is uncertain. The CDR3 is 14 amino acids. Germline V gives CDR1 DFQATT, CDR2 SNEGSKA (reference sequence). V dropped 3 bases and J dropped 7 bases, with 15 bases sitting between them. The CDR3 loop reads CSASTGNSGEKLFF. The CDR3 nucleotides are TGCAGTGCTAGTACCGGGAATTCGGGTGAAAAACTGTTTTTT.

The CDR3 sequence: CASTPDRASYEQYF. The CDR3, as DNA: TGTGCCAGCACCCCCGACAGGGCCTCCTACGAGCAGTACTTC. This chain joins TRBV11-2 and TRBJ2-7, with 7 bases matching TRBD1. The V and J ends lost 7 bases and 0 bases, in that order; junction bases with no gene match: 6. Germline V gene sequence: CDR1 SGHAT, CDR2 FQNNGV. This CDR3 has 14 residues. Combining the CDR3 with reference TRBV11-2 and TRBJ2-7 gives the whole variable domain EAGVAQSPRYKIIEKRQSVAFWCNPISGHATLYWYQQILGQGPKLLIQFQNNGVVDDSQLPKDRFSAERLKGVDSTLKIQPAKLEDSAVYLCASTPDRASYEQYFGPGTRLTVT.

The V call is TRBV5-1, the J call TRBJ1-2; TRBD1 agrees at 8 bases. V was clipped by 5 bases and J by 4 bases; unmatched bases: 10. The germline V gene has CDR1 SGHRS and CDR2 YFSETQ. The CDR3 runs 15 residues. DNA of the CDR3: TGCGCCAGCAGATTCGGACAGGGAGGGGGCTATGGCTACACCTTC. Translation gives CASRFGQGGGYGYTF.

The chain employs TRBV6-1 and TRBJ1-2; D not resolved. V dropped 0 bases and J dropped 8 bases, with 13 bases sitting between them. The CDR3 totals 14 residues. Germline CDR1 MNHNS, CDR2 SASEGT. CDR3 DNA sequence: TGTGCCAGCAGTGAAGCGGAGGGAGTTGACGGCTACACCTTC. Protein sequence: CASSEAEGVDGYTF.

The rearrangement uses TRBV30 and TRBJ1-2, with no clear D. CDR1 is GTSNPN, CDR2 SVGIG, per germline (reference sequence). This CDR3 spans 11 amino acids. Trimming left V 4 bases short and J 7 bases short, with 10 bases between. The CDR3 protein is CAWTSPSGYTF. CDR3 DNA sequence: TGTGCCTGGACCTCCCCTAGTGGCTACACCTTC.

This clone was observed a few times. The rearrangement links TRBV18 to TRBJ1-1, with 9 nucleotides matching TRBD1. Germline V gene data show CDR1 as KGHSH and CDR2 as LQKENI. The CDR3 spans 15 residues. V lost 2 bases and J lost 2; bases outside the gene matches: 3. The CDR3 DNA reads TGTGCCAGCTCACCAGGGACAGGGATAAACACTGAAGCTTTCTTT. It codes for CASSPGTGINTEAFF.

The chain uses TRBV3-1 (or the pseudogene TRBV3-2) and TRBJ1-3; tentatively, D is TRBD1 (6 bases). Germline loops: CDR1 LGHDT, CDR2 YNNKEL (reference sequence). This CDR3 region has 14 residues. V lost 2 bases to trimming and J lost 4 bases, with 9 bases between them. As DNA, the CDR3 is TGTGCCAGCAGCCAACAGGGGTCCGGAAACACCATATATTTT. It is translated as CASSQQGSGNTIYF.

This clone was detected only a few times. The CDR3 DNA sequence: TGTGCCAGCAGGGGTACTAGGTTCCCCTACAATGAGCAGTTCTTC. Translation: CASRGTRFPYNEQFF. The V and J genes are TRBV6-5 and TRBJ2-1; D perhaps matches TRBD2 (5 bases). The CDR3 runs 15 residues. Germline CDR1 reads MNHEY; CDR2 reads SVGAGI. Trimming took 6 bases from V and 2 from J, leaving 14 bases between them.

This rearrangement joins TRBV5-1 to TRBJ2-7; 8 nucleotides align to TRBD1. The CDR3 totals 15 residues. The ends lost 4 bases at V and 4 bases at J; junction bases unmatched: 10. Germline assignment: CDR1 SGHRS and CDR2 YFSETQ. CDR3: CASSPGPGQAYEQYF. In nucleotides, the CDR3 is TGCGCCAGCAGCCCGGGGCCGGGACAGGCATACGAGCAGTACTTC.

This chain joins TRBV6-1 and TRBJ1-2, with a weak D call TRBD1 (6 bases). Trimming pared 4 bases from V and 7 bases from J, leaving 25 bases between. Germline V gene lookup returns CDR1 MNHNS and CDR2 SASEGT. This CDR3 region has 17 residues. The DNA for the CDR3 is TGTGCCAGCAGTGGGATATACAGGGTAGGTCGGAAATCTGGCTACACCTTC. It specifies CASSGIYRVGRKSGYTF.

V is TRBV28 and J is TRBJ1-5; TRBD1 is a possible D gene (5 bases). V lost 5 bases and J lost 0, with 17 bases in between. Germline assignment: CDR1 MDHEN and CDR2 SYDVKM. This CDR3 is 17 amino acids long. CDR3 sequence reads: CASSLPQGLYSNQPQHF. As DNA, the CDR3 is TGTGCCAGCAGTCTTCCCCAGGGACTTTATAGCAATCAGCCCCAGCATTTT. Drawing the rest from reference TRBV28 and TRBJ1-5, the complete variable domain is DVKVTQSSRYLVKRTGEKVFLECVQDMDHENMFWYRQDPGLGLRLIYFSYDVKMKEKGDIPEGYSVSREKKERFSLILESASTNQTSMYLCASSLPQGLYSNQPQHFGDGTRLSIL.

This chain joins TRBV5-1 and TRBJ2-7; the D is unclear. The CDR3 has 15 amino acids. V was trimmed by 1 base and J by 1 base, leaving 12 bases between them. Germline V gives CDR1 SGHRS, CDR2 YFSETQ. The CDR3 loop is CASSLRTVRSYEQYF. The DNA for the CDR3 is TGCGCCAGCAGCTTGCGTACGGTGCGATCCTACGAGCAGTACTTC.

In its sample, this clone was seen a few times. V gene TRBV5-1 combines with J gene TRBJ1-6, with 8 nucleotides matching TRBD1. The germline gives CDR1 SGHRS, CDR2 YFSETQ. Trimming took 4 bases from V and 8 from J; bases not matched to a gene: 2. The CDR3 is 13 amino acids. The DNA of the CDR3 is TGCGCCAGCAGCGGGGGACAGGATTCACCCCTCCACTTT. Translated, it gives CASSGGQDSPLHF.

The chain couples TRBV28 to TRBJ2-7, with TRBD1 matching 9 bases. The CDR3 sequence is 13 residues long. J gave up 6 bases and V 7 bases, and 7 bases lay outside the gene matches. Germline CDR1 reads MDHEN; CDR2 reads SYDVKM. DNA for the CDR3: TGTGCCAGCATTGTCGGACAGGGGTTCGAGCAGTACTTC. This gives the protein CASIVGQGFEQYF.

In its sample, this clone was seen a few times. The V gene is TRBV6-2 or TRBV6-3, the J gene TRBJ2-5, with D unclear. The CDR3 runs 12 residues. The V end lost 0 bases, the J end lost 14 bases, and 13 bases lay between the germline ends. Germline V gives CDR1 MNHEY, CDR2 SVGEGT. The CDR3 sequence is CASSYSRLLLYF. CDR3 bases: TGTGCCAGCAGTTACTCGAGGCTCCTGCTTTACTTC.